This T cell receptor (beta chain) originates from a study of shared clonotypes between healthy human individuals. The study, taken as a whole, reports: A handful of donors showed sharing of 4.5% to 6% of naive CD4 clonotypes. Apart from blood, nothing was sampled; tissue repertoires likely differ.

CD45RO negativity and positive selection for CCR7 defined naive CD8 cells, a population that excluded terminally differentiated effector memory CD45RA+ cells. About this clone: Its antigen is still unknown.

Germline V lookup: CDR1 MGHRA, CDR2 YSYEKL. The ends were cut back, 3 bases at V and 3 bases at J, with 20 bases in the middle. CDR3 length equals 17 residues. The material for each subset, its genomic DNA, was split evenly across several immunoSEQ plates. As originally analysed: Filtering differed since immunoSEQ provided only junctions, with no quality scores. Only in-frame clones appear in the TCRdb table, and some are missing; sequencing was by immunoSEQ multiplex PCR. That table supplies the V and J calls and clone size; D and trimming were determined from the DNA. The sample lists about 2.2 million clones, roughly 91% occurring once.

The clonotype was recovered from a man younger than 35 in good health. Some clones in this sample may be carry-over from other donors' samples. Sequenced sample: naive CD8+ T cells from PBMCs. The genes are TRBV4-1 and TRBJ1-1; TRBD1 is a possible D gene (5 bases). The CDR3 nucleotides are TGCGCCAGCAGCCAGGGGTCGGCGGCAGGGTGGCACACTGAAGCTTTCTTT. Protein sequence: CASSQGSAAGWHTEAFF.